A selection of T cell receptor beta chains follows, all from one sample in a study of OX40 agonist ivuxolimab in advanced cancers. Generated by immunoSEQ multiplex PCR, the TCRdb table keeps only in-frame clones and is missing some. The table shows over 60,000 clones, with roughly 90% occurring only once. The specimen was CD4+ or CD8+ T cells sorted from blood, collected in a trial of the OX40 agonist ivuxolimab. All receptors come from an adult with an advanced solid tumor such as melanoma, head and neck, liver or kidney cancer. Each CDR3 is given with its conserved first and last residue. The D gene is left open where the match is weak. Only some rows state a clone size, as once, few, many or a class for expanded clones.

TRBJ1-1 . TRBV12-5 . CASGLDLGGTEAFF TGTGCTAGTGGTTTGGATTTGGGGGGCACTGAAGCTTTCTTT
TRBJ1-5 . TRBV19 few CASIPTTGSGNQPQHF TGTGCCAGTATCCCAACCACAGGGTCCGGCAATCAGCCCCAGCATTTT
TRBJ2-5 . TRBV18 . CASSTQEETQYF TGTGCCAGCTCAACCCAGGAGGAGACCCAGTACTTC
TRBJ1-4 . TRBV6-1 . CASSLLVDLNEKLFF TGTGCCAGCAGTCTATTAGTGGATTTAAATGAAAAACTGTTTTTT
TRBJ2-2 . TRBV7-2 . CASHGGGLGTGELFF TGTGCCAGCCACGGAGGGGGACTCGGCACCGGGGAGCTGTTTTTT
TRBJ1-1 . TRBV2 . CASSATGGRNTEAFF TGTGCCAGCAGTGCGACCGGGGGGCGGAACACTGAAGCTTTCTTT
TRBJ1-1 TRBD1 TRBV6-5 . CASSQGARTEAFF TGTGCCAGCAGTCAGGGGGCCCGCACTGAAGCTTTCTTT
TRBJ2-5 TRBD1 TRBV5-4 . CASSLVETGGETQYF TGTGCCAGCAGCTTGGTGGAGACAGGGGGAGAGACCCAGTACTTC
TRBJ1-4 . TRBV11-2 . CASSLDSTAGQVEKLFF TGTGCCAGCAGCTTAGATTCAACCGCGGGACAAGTTGAAAAACTGTTTTTT
TRBJ1-2 . TRBV18 . CASSPQPGDGYTF TGTGCCAGCTCACCACAGCCGGGGGATGGCTACACCTTC
TRBJ2-3 TRBD1 TRBV19 . CASSSRDRVADTQYF TGTGCCAGTAGTAGCCGGGACAGGGTTGCAGATACGCAGTATTTT
TRBJ1-1 . TRBV6-4 . CASSRRQAPNTEAFF TGTGCCAGCAGTCGTAGACAGGCACCGAACACTGAAGCTTTCTTT
TRBJ2-2 TRBD2 TRBV4-3 . CASSQGTSARTGELFF TGCGCCAGCAGCCAGGGGACTAGCGCACGCACCGGGGAGCTGTTTTTT
TRBJ1-4 . TRBV6-6 . CASSYAGPGNEKLFF TGTGCCAGCAGTTACGCAGGGCCTGGTAATGAAAAACTGTTTTTT
TRBJ2-7 TRBD2 TRBV9 . CASSAREGLGPGSYEQYF TGTGCCAGCAGCGCCCGTGAGGGACTAGGTCCCGGCTCCTACGAGCAGTACTTC
TRBJ2-1 TRBD1 TRBV19 . CASSGQGNNEQFF TGTGCCAGCTCGGGACAGGGGAACAATGAGCAGTTCTTC
TRBJ2-3 TRBD2 TRBV9 once CASSATLAGGTDTQYF TGTGCCAGCAGCGCCACGTTAGCGGGAGGGACAGATACGCAGTATTTT
TRBJ2-1 . TRBV5-4 . CASSLGQGGSYNEQFF TGTGCCAGCAGCTTGGGCCAGGGTGGCTCCTACAATGAGCAGTTCTTC
TRBJ2-7 . TRBV4-3 . CASSQDHIRTVIAAEQYF TGCGCCAGCAGCCAAGATCATATAAGGACAGTCATCGCGGCCGAGCAGTACTTC
TRBJ1-2 . TRBV27 . CASSSQGSDYGYTF TGTGCCAGCAGTTCACAGGGAAGTGACTATGGCTACACCTTC
TRBJ2-3 . TRBV4-1 . CASSQVGNFGGDTQYF TGCGCCAGCAGCCAAGTCGGGAACTTCGGGGGAGATACGCAGTATTTT
TRBJ2-3 . TRBV27 . CASRLRGSTDTQYF TGTGCCAGCCGTTTGAGGGGGAGTACAGATACGCAGTATTTT
TRBJ2-5 . TRBV5-1 . CASSLGPAQETQYF TGCGCCAGCAGCTTGGGGCCAGCTCAAGAGACCCAGTACTTC
TRBJ2-5 . TRBV13 . CASSLKQGRMETQYF TGTGCCAGCAGCTTAAAACAGGGTAGGATGGAGACCCAGTACTTC
TRBJ1-2 . TRBV6-1 . CASTPPIAGTYGYTF TGTGCCAGCACTCCTCCCATCGCAGGGACCTATGGCTACACCTTC
TRBJ2-3 . TRBV10-3 . CAITAEVTDTQYF TGTGCCATCACAGCGGAGGTCACAGATACGCAGTATTTT
TRBJ2-1 . TRBV25-1 once CASSGMGPTGEQFF TGTGCCAGCAGTGGGATGGGGCCGACCGGTGAGCAGTTCTTC
TRBJ2-1 . TRBV5-1 . CASSLQVGSYNEQFF TGCGCCAGCAGCTTGCAGGTTGGCTCCTACAATGAGCAGTTCTTC
TRBJ2-3 . TRBV6-4 . CASSHEASTDTQYF TGTGCCAGCAGCCACGAGGCGAGCACAGATACGCAGTATTTT
TRBJ2-1 . TRBV30 . CAWSVGGSSSNEQFF TGTGCCTGGAGTGTAGGAGGGAGTTCTAGCAATGAGCAGTTCTTC
TRBJ1-4 TRBD1 TRBV6-5 . CASTSTGVGEKLFF TGTGCCAGCACCTCCACAGGGGTTGGCGAAAAACTGTTTTTT
TRBJ2-1 TRBD2 TRBV27 once CASSLGTSFNEQFF TGTGCCAGCAGTTTAGGGACTAGCTTCAATGAGCAGTTCTTC
TRBJ2-2 . TRBV9 . CASSRGAENTGELFF TGTGCCAGCAGTAGGGGGGCGGAGAACACCGGGGAGCTGTTTTTT
TRBJ2-2 . TRBV5-1 once CASSLGGESGELFF TGCGCCAGCAGCTTGGGGGGGGAGTCCGGGGAGCTGTTTTTT
TRBJ1-1 TRBD1 TRBV19 . CASSIKAGGYTEAFF TGTGCCAGTAGTATCAAGGCAGGGGGTTACACTGAAGCTTTCTTT
TRBJ2-1 . TRBV5-1 . CASTSADEQFF TGCGCCAGCACGTCCGCCGATGAGCAGTTCTTC
TRBJ2-1 TRBD2 TRBV6-1 . CASKRDPEIWVGFF TGTGCCAGCAAGCGGGACCCAGAGATCTGGGTCGGGTTCTTC
TRBJ2-1 . TRBV10-3 . CAIRTGTTNNEQFF TGTGCCATCAGAACAGGGACGACAAACAATGAGCAGTTCTTC
TRBJ1-5 . TRBV6-1 . CATSQTRDQPQHF TGTGCCACCAGTCAGACCCGCGATCAGCCCCAGCATTTT
TRBJ2-1 . TRBV5-1 once CASSPDGGSYNEQFF TGCGCCAGCAGCCCCGACGGAGGGTCCTACAATGAGCAGTTCTTC
TRBJ1-5 TRBD1 TRBV28 . CASTGQVNQPQHF TGTGCCAGCACCGGACAGGTGAATCAGCCCCAGCATTTT
TRBJ1-5 . TRBV19 . CASDGDQLFYSNQPQHF TGTGCCAGCGACGGGGATCAGCTCTTCTATAGCAATCAGCCCCAGCATTTT
TRBJ1-2 . TRBV10-3 . CAISEKDRNYGYTF TGTGCCATCAGTGAGAAGGACAGAAACTATGGCTACACCTTC
TRBJ1-1 . TRBV18 . CASSPRQDLGTTEAFF TGTGCCAGCTCACCGAGACAGGACTTGGGGACGACTGAAGCTTTCTTT
TRBJ2-7 TRBD1 TRBV18 . CASSPQEGTGVGSYEQYF TGTGCCAGCTCACCACAAGAGGGGACAGGGGTAGGATCCTACGAGCAGTACTTC
TRBJ1-2 TRBD1 TRBV7-6 . CASSLGTGTGGAGYTF TGTGCCAGCAGCTTAGGTACCGGGACAGGGGGTGCTGGCTACACCTTC
TRBJ1-5 . TRBV19 . CASRVGTNSNQPQHF TGTGCCAGTAGGGTGGGAACAAATAGCAATCAGCCCCAGCATTTT
TRBJ1-5 . TRBV2 . CASSPRIGNQPQHF TGTGCCAGCAGCCCCCGTATAGGGAATCAGCCCCAGCATTTT
TRBJ2-7 . TRBV6-6 . CASKGERGEQYF TGTGCCAGCAAAGGGGAACGCGGGGAGCAGTACTTC
TRBJ1-5 . TRBV6-6 . CASRRDRSVNQPQHF TGTGCCAGCAGACGAGACAGGAGCGTTAATCAGCCCCAGCATTTT
TRBJ2-5 TRBD2 TRBV28 . CASGTSNYQETQYF TGTGCCAGCGGGACTAGCAATTACCAAGAGACCCAGTACTTC
TRBJ1-4 . TRBV19 few CASSRSNEKLFF TGTGCCAGTAGTAGGAGTAATGAAAAACTGTTTTTT
TRBJ2-5 . TRBV7-8 . CASSLVSGTQYF TGTGCCAGCAGCTTAGTTTCTGGGACCCAGTACTTC
TRBJ2-3 . TRBV30 once CAWSQDGVRDTQYF TGTGCCTGGAGTCAAGACGGGGTTAGAGATACGCAGTATTTT
TRBJ2-4 TRBD2 TRBV29-1 . CSSQTSGRQQYF TGCAGCTCGCAGACTAGCGGGAGACAGCAGTACTTC
TRBJ2-5 TRBD2 TRBV19 . CASSPRTSSQTQYF TGTGCCAGTAGTCCTAGGACTAGCTCGCAGACCCAGTACTTC
TRBJ2-3 . TRBV6-5 . CASTRGSSGTDTQYF TGTGCCAGCACCCGCGGGTCTAGTGGGACAGATACGCAGTATTTT